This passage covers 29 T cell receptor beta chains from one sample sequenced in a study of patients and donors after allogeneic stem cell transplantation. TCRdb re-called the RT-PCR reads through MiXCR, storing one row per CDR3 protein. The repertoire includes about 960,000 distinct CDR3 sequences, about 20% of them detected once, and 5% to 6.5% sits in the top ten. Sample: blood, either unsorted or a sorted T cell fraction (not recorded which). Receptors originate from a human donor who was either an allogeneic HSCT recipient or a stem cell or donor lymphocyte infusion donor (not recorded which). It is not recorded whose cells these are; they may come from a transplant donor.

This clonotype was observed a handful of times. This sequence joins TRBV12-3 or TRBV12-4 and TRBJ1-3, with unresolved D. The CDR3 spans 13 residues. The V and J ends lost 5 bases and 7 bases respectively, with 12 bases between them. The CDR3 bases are TGTGCCAGCAGTCCAGTTCCGGGGAACACCATATATTTT. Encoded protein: CASSPVPGNTIYF.

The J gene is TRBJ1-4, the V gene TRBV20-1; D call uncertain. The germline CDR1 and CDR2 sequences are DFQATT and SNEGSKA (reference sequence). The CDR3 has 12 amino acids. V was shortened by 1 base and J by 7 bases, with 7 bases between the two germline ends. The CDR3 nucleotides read TGCAGTGCTAGAGGGCCAGCTGAAAAACTGTTTTTT. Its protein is CSARGPAEKLFF.

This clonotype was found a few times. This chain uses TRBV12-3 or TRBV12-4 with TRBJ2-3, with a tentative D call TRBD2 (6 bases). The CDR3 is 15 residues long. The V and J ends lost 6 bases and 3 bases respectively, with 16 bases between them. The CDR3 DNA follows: TGTGCCAGCAGCTTCTTAGCGGATGCGACAGATACGCAGTATTTT. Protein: CASSFLADATDTQYF.

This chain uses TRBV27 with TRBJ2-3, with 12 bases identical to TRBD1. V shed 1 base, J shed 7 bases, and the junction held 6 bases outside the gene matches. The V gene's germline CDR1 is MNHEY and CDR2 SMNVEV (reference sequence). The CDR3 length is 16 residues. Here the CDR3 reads CASSLYLRDRGHTQYF. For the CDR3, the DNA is TGTGCCAGCAGTTTATACCTCCGGGACAGGGGGCATACGCAGTATTTT.

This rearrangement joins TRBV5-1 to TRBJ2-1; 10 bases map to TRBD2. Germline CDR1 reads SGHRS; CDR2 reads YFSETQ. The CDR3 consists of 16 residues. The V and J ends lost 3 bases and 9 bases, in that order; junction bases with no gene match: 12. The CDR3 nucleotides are TGCGCCAGCAGCTCCGGGGGCCTAGCGGGAGTGAGTGAGCAGTTCTTC. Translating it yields CASSSGGLAGVSEQFF.

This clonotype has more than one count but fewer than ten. CDR3 loop: CSASALMRNTEAFF. The CDR3 coding sequence is TGCAGTGCTAGTGCGTTGATGAGAAACACTGAAGCTTTCTTT. V and J are TRBV20-1 and TRBJ1-1, with D hard to call. This CDR3 is built from 14 residues. Germline V lookup: CDR1 DFQATT, CDR2 SNEGSKA (reference sequence). The V end was cut by 3 bases, the J end by 2 bases, with 13 bases between.

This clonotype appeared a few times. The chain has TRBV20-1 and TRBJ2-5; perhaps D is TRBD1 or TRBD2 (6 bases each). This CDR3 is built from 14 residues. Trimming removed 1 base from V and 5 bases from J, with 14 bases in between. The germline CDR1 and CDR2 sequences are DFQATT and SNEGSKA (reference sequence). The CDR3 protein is CSARARGLPETQYF. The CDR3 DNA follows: TGCAGTGCTAGAGCCCGGGGGCTCCCGGAGACCCAGTACTTC.

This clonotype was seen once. Here the CDR3 reads CASRAQGAVPGELFF. The DNA of the CDR3 is TGTGCCAGCAGGGCACAGGGGGCTGTTCCCGGGGAGCTGTTTTTT. The genes are TRBV4-2 and TRBJ2-2; 9 nucleotides align to TRBD1. The CDR3 has 15 residues. V gave up 6 bases and J gave up 6 bases; unmatched junction bases: 8. Germline CDR1 is LGHNA and CDR2 is YNFKEQ.

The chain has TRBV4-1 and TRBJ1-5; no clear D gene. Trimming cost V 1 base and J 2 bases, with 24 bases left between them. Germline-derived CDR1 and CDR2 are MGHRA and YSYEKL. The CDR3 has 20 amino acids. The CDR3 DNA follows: TGCGCCAGCAGCCAAGGACTCCGGGATCCAGTTCCCCTAGGCAATCAGCCCCAGCATTTT. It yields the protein CASSQGLRDPVPLGNQPQHF.

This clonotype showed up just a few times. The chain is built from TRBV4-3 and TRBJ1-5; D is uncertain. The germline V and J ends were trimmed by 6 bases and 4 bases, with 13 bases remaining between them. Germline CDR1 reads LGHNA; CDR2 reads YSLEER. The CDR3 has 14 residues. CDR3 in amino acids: CASSDGPGNQPQHF. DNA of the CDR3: TGCGCCAGCAGTGATGGGCCAGGTAATCAGCCCCAGCATTTT.

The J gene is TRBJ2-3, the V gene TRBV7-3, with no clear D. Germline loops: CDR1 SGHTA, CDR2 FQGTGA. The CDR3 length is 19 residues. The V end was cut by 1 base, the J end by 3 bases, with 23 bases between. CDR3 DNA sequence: TGTGCCAGCAGCTTAATACCTTCGTTCTCGAGGTCAGAAACAGATACGCAGTATTTT. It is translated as CASSLIPSFSRSETDTQYF.

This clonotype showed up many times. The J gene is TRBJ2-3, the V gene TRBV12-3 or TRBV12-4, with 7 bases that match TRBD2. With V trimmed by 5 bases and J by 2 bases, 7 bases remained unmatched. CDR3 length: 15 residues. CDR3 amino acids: CASSDLAADTDTQYF. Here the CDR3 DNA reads TGTGCCAGCAGTGATCTAGCGGCGGACACAGATACGCAGTATTTT.

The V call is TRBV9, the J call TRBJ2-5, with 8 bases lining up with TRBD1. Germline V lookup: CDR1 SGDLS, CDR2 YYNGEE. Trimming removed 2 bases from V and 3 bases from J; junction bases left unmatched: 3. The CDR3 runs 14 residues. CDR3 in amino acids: CASSVGQGKETQYF. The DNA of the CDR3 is TGTGCCAGCAGCGTCGGACAGGGAAAAGAGACCCAGTACTTC.

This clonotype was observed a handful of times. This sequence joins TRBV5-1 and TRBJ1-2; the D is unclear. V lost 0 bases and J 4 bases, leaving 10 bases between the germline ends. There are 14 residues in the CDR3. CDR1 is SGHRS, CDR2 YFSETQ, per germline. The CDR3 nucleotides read TGCGCCAGCAGCTTGGATCGCCAACGCTATGGCTACACCTTC. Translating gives CASSLDRQRYGYTF.

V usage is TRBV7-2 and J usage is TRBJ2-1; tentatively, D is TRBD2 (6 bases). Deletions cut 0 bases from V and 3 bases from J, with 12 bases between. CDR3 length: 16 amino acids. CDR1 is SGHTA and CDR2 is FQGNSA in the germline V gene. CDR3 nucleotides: TGTGCCAGCAGCTTAGCAGTCGGGGGATACTACAATGAGCAGTTCTTC. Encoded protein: CASSLAVGGYYNEQFF.

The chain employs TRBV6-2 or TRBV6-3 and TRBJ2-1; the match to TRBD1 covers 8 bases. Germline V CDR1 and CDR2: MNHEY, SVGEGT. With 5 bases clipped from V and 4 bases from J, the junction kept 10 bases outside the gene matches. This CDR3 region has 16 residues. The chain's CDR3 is CASSGHDRGEYNEQFF. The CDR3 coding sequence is TGTGCCAGCAGTGGCCACGACAGGGGCGAATACAATGAGCAGTTCTTC.

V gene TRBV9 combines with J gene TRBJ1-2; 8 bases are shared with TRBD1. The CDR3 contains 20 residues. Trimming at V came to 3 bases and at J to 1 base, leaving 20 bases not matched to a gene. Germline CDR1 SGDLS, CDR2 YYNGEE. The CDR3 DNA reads TGTGCCAGCAGCGCTAGTCCAACCCCCCGCGGACAGGGTAATAACTATGGCTACACCTTC. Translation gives CASSASPTPRGQGNNYGYTF.

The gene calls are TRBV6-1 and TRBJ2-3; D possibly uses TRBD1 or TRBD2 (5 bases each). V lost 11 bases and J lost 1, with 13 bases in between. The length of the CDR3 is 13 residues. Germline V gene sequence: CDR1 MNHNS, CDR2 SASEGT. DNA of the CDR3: TGTGCCGCTGGGAGACAGCGCACAGATACGCAGTATTTT. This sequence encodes CAAGRQRTDTQYF.

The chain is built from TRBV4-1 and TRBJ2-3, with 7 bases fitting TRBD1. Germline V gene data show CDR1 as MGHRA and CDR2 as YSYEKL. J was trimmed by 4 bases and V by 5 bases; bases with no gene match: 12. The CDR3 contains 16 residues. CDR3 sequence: CASSYPGQRSPDTQYF. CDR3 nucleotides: TGCGCCAGCAGCTATCCGGGACAGCGTTCCCCAGATACGCAGTATTTT.

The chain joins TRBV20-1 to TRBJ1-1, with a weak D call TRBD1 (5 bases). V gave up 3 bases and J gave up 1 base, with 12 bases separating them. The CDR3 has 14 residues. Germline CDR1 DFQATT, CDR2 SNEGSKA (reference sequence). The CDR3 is CSARVLQGNTEAFF. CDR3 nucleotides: TGCAGTGCTAGGGTATTGCAGGGGAACACTGAAGCTTTCTTT.

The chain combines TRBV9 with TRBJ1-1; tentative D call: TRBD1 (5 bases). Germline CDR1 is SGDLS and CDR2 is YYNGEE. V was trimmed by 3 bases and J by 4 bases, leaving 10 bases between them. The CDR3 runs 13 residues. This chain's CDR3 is CASSEGVGTEAFF. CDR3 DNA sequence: TGTGCCAGCAGCGAAGGGGTGGGCACTGAAGCTTTCTTT.

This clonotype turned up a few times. The CDR3 reads CASSEVAGSEKLFF. The CDR3 DNA follows: TGTGCCAGCAGTGAAGTGGCAGGGAGTGAAAAACTGTTTTTT. V gene TRBV2 combines with J gene TRBJ1-4; TRBD1 might be the D (5 bases). Trimming left V 1 base short and J 7 bases short, with 10 bases between. This CDR3 has 14 amino acids. Germline lookup yields CDR1 SNHLY and CDR2 FYNNEI.

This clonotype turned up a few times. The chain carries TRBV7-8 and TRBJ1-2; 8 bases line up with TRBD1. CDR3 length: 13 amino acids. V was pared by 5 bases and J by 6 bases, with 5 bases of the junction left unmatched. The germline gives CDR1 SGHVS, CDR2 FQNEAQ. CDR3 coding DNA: TGTGCCAGCAGCCAAGGACAGGGACATGGCTACACCTTC. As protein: CASSQGQGHGYTF.

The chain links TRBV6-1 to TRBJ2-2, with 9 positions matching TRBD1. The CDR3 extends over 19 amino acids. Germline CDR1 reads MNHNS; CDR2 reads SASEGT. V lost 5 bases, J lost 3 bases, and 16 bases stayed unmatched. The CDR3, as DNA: TGTGCCAGCAGTCGTCGGACAGGGGCGTCACTTCGGCACACCGGGGAGCTGTTTTTT. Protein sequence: CASSRRTGASLRHTGELFF.

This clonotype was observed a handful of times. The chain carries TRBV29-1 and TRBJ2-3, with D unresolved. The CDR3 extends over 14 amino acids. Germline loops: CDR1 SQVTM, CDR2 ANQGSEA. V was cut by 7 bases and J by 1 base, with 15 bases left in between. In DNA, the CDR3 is TGCAGCGGGTCATGGACGGCCGGCACAGATACGCAGTATTTT. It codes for CSGSWTAGTDTQYF.

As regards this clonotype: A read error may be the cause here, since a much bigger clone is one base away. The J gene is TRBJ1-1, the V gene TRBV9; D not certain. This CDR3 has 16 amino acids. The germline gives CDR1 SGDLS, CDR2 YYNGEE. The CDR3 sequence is CASSVLSGVRNTEAYF. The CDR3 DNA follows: TGTGCCAGCAGCGTATTGTCCGGGGTCCGGAACACTGAAGCTTACTTT. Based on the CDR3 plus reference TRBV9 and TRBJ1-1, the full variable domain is DSGVTQTPKHLITATGQRVTLRCSPRSGDLSVYWYQQSLDQGLQFLIQYYNGEERAKGNILERFSAQQFPDLHSELNLSSLELGDSALYFCASSVLSGVRNTEAYFGQGTRLTVV.

The CDR3 coding sequence is TGTGCCAGCAGCGCAGACAGACACTACAATGAGCAGTTCTTC. Its translation is CASSADRHYNEQFF. The chain has TRBV11-3 and TRBJ2-1; D possibly corresponds to TRBD1 (5 bases). The CDR3 spans 14 residues. Germline loops: CDR1 SGHNT, CDR2 YENEEA. V was clipped by 5 bases and J by 3 bases, with 11 bases between them.

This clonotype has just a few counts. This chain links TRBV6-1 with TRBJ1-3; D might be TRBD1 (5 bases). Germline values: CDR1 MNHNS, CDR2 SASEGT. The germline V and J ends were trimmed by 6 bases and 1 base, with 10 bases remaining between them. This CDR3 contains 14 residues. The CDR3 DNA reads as TGTGCCAGCAGCCGCAACAGGTCTGGAAACACCATATATTTT. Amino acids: CASSRNRSGNTIYF.

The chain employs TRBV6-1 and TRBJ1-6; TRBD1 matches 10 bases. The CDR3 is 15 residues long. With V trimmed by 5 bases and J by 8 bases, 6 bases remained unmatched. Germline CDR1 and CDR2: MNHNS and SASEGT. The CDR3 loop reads CASSKMGQGYSPLHF. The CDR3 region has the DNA TGTGCCAGCAGTAAGATGGGACAGGGGTATTCACCCCTCCACTTT.